The T cell receptor beta chain described here comes from a study of T cells in Graves' hyperthyroidism and ophthalmopathy. RNA transcripts provided the source from which TCR beta CDR3 regions were amplified. TCR CDR3 regions were first amplified by RT-PCR with HTBI primers. MiXCR, applied by TCRdb to the multiplex PCR reads, yields one record per CDR3 protein. Of around 560,000 distinct CDR3 sequences in the sample, about a sixth were seen once. The CDR3 is 16 residues long. Germline V gene sequence: CDR1 MGHDK, CDR2 SYGVNS. J lost 3 bases, V lost 3 bases, and 8 bases had no gene match. The receptor was derived from a woman between 18 and 29 years old with Graves' hyperthyroidism. Sequences were obtained from blood. The chain is built from TRBV25-1 and TRBJ1-5; 7 nucleotides align to TRBD1. This CDR3 is CASSDNRGRDNQPQHF. The CDR3 DNA follows: TGTGCCAGCAGTGACAATAGGGGGCGGGACAATCAGCCCCAGCATTTT.